A single sample gave rise to the 7 T cell receptor beta chains below, sequenced in a study of cytomegalovirus exposure and HLA in healthy donors. With 60 Vbeta and 13 Jbeta primers, the PCR was carried out. Assay used: immunoSEQ multiplex PCR; TCRdb lists only in-frame clones, some missing. The repertoire holds about 130,000 clones, with around 82% as singletons. Material: PBMCs. The receptors were gathered from a female donor in good health and CMV-seronegative.

The rearrangement links TRBV13 to TRBJ2-7; 9 bases are shared with TRBD2. The V gene end was trimmed by 4 bases and the J gene end by 1 base; junction bases not matched to a gene: 8. The germline CDR1 and CDR2 sequences are PRHDT and FYEKMQ (reference sequence). There are 16 residues in the CDR3. CDR3 residues: CASSSGTSPFSYEQYF. CDR3 in DNA: TGTGCCAGCAGCTCAGGGACTAGCCCCTTTTCCTACGAGCAGTACTTC. Using reference TRBV13 and TRBJ2-7 for the parts outside the CDR3, the full variable domain is AAGVIQSPRHLIKEKRETATLKCYPIPRHDTVYWYQQGPGQDPQFLISFYEKMQSDKGSIPDRFSAQQFSDYHSELNMSSLELGDSALYFCASSSGTSPFSYEQYFGPGTRLTVT.

The J gene is TRBJ2-3, the V gene TRBV6-1, with 8 bases identical to TRBD1. Germline V gives CDR1 MNHNS, CDR2 SASEGT. The junction had 7 bases not matched to a gene; V was cut back by 4 bases and J by 1 base. There are 16 residues in the CDR3. The DNA for the CDR3 is TGTGCCAGCAGTGGGACAGGGTCTGGCGGCACAGATACGCAGTATTTT. Amino acid sequence: CASSGTGSGGTDTQYF.

V is TRBV5-1 and J is TRBJ1-4; no clear D gene. CDR3 length: 13 residues. V lost 4 bases, J lost 0 bases, and 4 bases lay in between. The germline V gene has CDR1 SGHRS and CDR2 YFSETQ. The CDR3 DNA sequence: TGCGCCAGCAGCCCGGCAACTAATGAAAAACTGTTTTTT. It specifies CASSPATNEKLFF.

The chain uses TRBV6-5 and TRBJ2-1, with TRBD1 matching over 10 bases. Germline V gene lookup returns CDR1 MNHEY and CDR2 SVGAGI. The CDR3 contains 15 residues. V gave up 5 bases and J gave up 4 bases; unmatched junction bases: 5. The CDR3: CASSADRGTYNEQFF. The CDR3 region has the DNA TGTGCCAGCAGTGCGGACAGGGGGACTTACAATGAGCAGTTCTTC.

Details on this clone: One end of the junction fails to match germline, which may point to a read error. The chain recombines TRBV5-5 with TRBJ2-2; D might be TRBD2 (6 bases). Germline V CDR1 and CDR2: SGHKS, YYEKEE (reference sequence). This CDR3 is 15 amino acids long. CDR3 residues: CAGSHGAGLTGELFF. CDR3 coding DNA: TGTGCCGGCAGCCATGGCGCGGGGCTCACCGGGGAGCTGTTTTTT.

The table lists this clone with a count of one. The V and J genes are TRBV9 and TRBJ1-1; tentative D call: TRBD1 (6 bases). Trimming left V 0 bases short and J 3 bases short, with 12 bases between. Germline V lookup: CDR1 SGDLS, CDR2 YYNGEE. CDR3 length: 15 residues. CDR3 region: CASSVDGTIDTEAFF. For the CDR3, the DNA is TGTGCCAGCAGCGTAGATGGGACAATCGACACTGAAGCTTTCTTT.

This clone was seen only a few times. This chain connects TRBV6-6 to TRBJ2-3, with a weak D call TRBD1 (5 bases). Germline V gives CDR1 MNHNY, CDR2 SVGAGI (reference sequence). The V end lost 7 bases, the J end lost 0 bases, and 17 bases lay between the germline ends. There are 16 residues in the CDR3. The CDR3 DNA sequence: TGTGCCAGCAACCAGGGTGTGGCAGGGAGCACAGATACGCAGTATTTT. Translated, it gives CASNQGVAGSTDTQYF.